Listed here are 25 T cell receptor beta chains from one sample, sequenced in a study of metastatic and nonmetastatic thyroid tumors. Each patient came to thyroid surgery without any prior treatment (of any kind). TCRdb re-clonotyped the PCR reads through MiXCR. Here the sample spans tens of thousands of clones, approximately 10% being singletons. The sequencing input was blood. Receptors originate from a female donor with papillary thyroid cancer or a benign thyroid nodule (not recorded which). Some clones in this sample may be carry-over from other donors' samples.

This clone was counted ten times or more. In DNA form, the CDR3 reads TGTGCCAGCAGTGACCTTATCCGTTCAGGTGGCTACACCTTC. Translation: CASSDLIRSGGYTF. The V call is TRBV2, the J call TRBJ1-2; D ambiguous. This CDR3 has 14 residues. V was pared by 3 bases and J by 7 bases, with 15 bases between. Germline assignment: CDR1 SNHLY and CDR2 FYNNEI.

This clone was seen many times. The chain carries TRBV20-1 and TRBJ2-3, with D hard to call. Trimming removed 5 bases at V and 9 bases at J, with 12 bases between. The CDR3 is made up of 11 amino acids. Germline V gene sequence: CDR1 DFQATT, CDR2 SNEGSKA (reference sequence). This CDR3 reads CSAETPQTQYF. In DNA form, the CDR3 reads TGCAGTGCTGAGACCCCGCAGACGCAGTATTTT.

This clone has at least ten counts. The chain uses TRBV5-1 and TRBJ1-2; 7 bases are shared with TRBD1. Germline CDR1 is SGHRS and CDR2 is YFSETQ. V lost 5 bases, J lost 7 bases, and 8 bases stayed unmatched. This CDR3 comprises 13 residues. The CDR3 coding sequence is TGCGCCAGCAGGCGCGACAGGGAGAGTGGCTACACCTTC. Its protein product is CASRRDRESGYTF.

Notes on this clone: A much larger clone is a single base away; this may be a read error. The CDR3 sequence: CAISPQGIKRGTEAFF. In DNA form, the CDR3 reads TGTGCCATCAGTCCACAGGGCATCAAGCGTGGGACTGAAGCTTTCTTT. J is TRBJ1-1 and V is TRBV10-3; D perhaps matches TRBD1 (6 bases). The germline V gene encodes CDR1 ENHRY and CDR2 SYGVKD. The CDR3 has 16 residues. V dropped 5 bases and J dropped 5 bases, with 21 bases sitting between them.

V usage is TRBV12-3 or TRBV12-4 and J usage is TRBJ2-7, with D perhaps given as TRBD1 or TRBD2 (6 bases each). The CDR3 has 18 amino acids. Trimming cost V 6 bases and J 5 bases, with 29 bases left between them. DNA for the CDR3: TGTGCCAGCAGCCCTTCGGGGGCGACAACAAAAAGGCTCCACGAGCAGTACTTC. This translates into CASSPSGATTKRLHEQYF.

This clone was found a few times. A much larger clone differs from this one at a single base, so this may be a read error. CDR3: CATTIGGAGTEAFF. For the CDR3, the DNA is TGTGCCACGACCATCGGGGGCGCGGGGACTGAAGCTTTCTTT. This chain joins TRBV10-3 and TRBJ1-1, with D possibly TRBD1 on 6 matching bases. V lost 10 bases, J lost 5 bases, and 20 bases lay in between. This CDR3 spans 14 amino acids. Per the germline V gene, CDR1 is ENHRY and CDR2 is SYGVKD.

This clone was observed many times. The CDR3 bases are TGTGCCAGCAGTTTCGCTAGGAGCGGAACTAATGAAAAACTGTTTTTT. Amino acids: CASSFARSGTNEKLFF. This chain links TRBV6-2 or TRBV6-3 with TRBJ1-4; D is uncertain. The germline gives CDR1 MNHEY, CDR2 SVGEGT. The CDR3 has 16 residues. With 4 bases removed from V and 1 base from J, the gap between germline ends came to 13 bases.

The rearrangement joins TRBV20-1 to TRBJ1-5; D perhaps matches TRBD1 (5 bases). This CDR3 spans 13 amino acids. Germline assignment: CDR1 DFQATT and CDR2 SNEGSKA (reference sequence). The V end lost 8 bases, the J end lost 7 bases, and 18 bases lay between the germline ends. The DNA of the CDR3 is TGCAGTACAATCGGGACGTCGGCGCAGCCCCAGCATTTT. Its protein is CSTIGTSAQPQHF.

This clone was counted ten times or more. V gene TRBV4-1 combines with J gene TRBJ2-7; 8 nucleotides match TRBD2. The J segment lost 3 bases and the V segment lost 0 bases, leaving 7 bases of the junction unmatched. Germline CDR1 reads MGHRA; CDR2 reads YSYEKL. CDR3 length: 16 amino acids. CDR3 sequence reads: CASSQDVGGRFYEQYF. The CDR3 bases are TGCGCCAGCAGCCAAGACGTAGGCGGGAGGTTCTACGAGCAGTACTTC.

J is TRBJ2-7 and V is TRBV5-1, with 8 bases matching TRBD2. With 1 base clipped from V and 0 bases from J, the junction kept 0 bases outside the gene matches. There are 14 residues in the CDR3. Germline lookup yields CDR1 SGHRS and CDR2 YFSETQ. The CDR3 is CASSLSGGSYEQYF. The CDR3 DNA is TGCGCCAGCAGCTTGAGCGGGGGCTCCTACGAGCAGTACTTC.

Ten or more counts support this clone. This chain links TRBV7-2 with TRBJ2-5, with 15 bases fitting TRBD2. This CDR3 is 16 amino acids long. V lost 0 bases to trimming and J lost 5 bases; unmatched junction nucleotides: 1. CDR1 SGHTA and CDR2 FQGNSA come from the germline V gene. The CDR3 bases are TGTGCCAGCAGCTTAGCGGGGACTAGCGGGAGGGAGACCCAGTACTTC. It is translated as CASSLAGTSGRETQYF.

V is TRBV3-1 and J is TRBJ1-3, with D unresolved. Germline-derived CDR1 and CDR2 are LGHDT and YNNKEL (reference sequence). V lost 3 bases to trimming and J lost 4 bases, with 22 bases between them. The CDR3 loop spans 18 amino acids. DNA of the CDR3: TGTGCCAGCAGCCAGGAGGTTGACCACGGGGTCTCGGGAAACACCATATATTTT. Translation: CASSQEVDHGVSGNTIYF.

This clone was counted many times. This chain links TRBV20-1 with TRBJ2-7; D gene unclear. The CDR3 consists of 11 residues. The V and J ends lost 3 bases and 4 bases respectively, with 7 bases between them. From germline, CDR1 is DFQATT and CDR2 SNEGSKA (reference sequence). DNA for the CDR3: TGCAGTGCTAGCGACTCTTACGAGCAGTACTTC. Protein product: CSASDSYEQYF.

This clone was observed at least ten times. The CDR3 region is CSATPSTDTQYF. For the CDR3, the DNA is TGCAGTGCTACCCCGAGCACAGATACGCAGTATTTT. The rearrangement uses TRBV20-1 and TRBJ2-3; D is unclear. The V and J ends lost 4 bases and 0 bases respectively, with 5 bases between them. The CDR3 runs to 12 residues. Germline V gene data show CDR1 as DFQATT and CDR2 as SNEGSKA (reference sequence).

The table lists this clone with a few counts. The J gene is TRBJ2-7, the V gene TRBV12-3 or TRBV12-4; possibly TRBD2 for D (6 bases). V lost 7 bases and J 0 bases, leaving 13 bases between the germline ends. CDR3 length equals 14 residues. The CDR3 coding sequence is TGTGCCAGCACCGAGGCGGGGCGCTCCTACGAGCAGTACTTC. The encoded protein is CASTEAGRSYEQYF.

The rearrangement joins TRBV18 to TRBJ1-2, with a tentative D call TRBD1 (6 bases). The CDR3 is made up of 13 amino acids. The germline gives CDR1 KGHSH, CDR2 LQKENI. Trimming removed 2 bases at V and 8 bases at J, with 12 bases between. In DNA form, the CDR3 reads TGTGCCAGCTCACCAGAATCAGGGGTCGGCTACACCTTC. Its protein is CASSPESGVGYTF.

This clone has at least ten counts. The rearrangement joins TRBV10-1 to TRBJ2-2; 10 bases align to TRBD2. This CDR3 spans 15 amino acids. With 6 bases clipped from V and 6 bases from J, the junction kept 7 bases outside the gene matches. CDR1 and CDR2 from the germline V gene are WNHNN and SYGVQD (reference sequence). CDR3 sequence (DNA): TGCGCCAGCAGCGAATCTAGCGGGAGCCCCGGGGAGCTGTTTTTT. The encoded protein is CASSESSGSPGELFF.

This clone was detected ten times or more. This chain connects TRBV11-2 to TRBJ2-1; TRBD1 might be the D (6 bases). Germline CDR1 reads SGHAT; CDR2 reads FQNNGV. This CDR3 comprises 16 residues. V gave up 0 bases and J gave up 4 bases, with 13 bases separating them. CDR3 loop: CASSLEPGQKYNEQFF. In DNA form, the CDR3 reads TGTGCCAGCAGCTTAGAACCCGGACAGAAGTACAATGAGCAGTTCTTC.

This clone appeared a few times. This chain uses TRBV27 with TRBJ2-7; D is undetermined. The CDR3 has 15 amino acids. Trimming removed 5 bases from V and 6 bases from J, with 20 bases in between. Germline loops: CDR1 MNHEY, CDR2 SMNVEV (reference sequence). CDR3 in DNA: TGTGCCAGCAGTCCCTCAGTGGCCGTCCTCCTCGAGCAGTACTTC. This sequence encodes CASSPSVAVLLEQYF.

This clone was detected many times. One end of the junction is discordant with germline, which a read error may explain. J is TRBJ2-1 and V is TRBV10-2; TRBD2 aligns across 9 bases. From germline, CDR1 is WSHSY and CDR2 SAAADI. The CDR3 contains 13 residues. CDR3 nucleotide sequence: TGCGCCAGCAGTGAGTCGTATCTAGCGGGGATCCTCTTC. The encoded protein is CASSESYLAGILF.

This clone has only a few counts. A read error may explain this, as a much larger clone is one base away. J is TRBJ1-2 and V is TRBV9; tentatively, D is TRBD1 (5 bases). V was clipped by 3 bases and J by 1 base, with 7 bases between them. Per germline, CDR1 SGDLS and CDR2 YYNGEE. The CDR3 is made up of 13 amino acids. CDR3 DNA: TGTGCCAGCAGCGAACAGGATAACTATGGCTACACCTTC. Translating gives CASSEQDNYGYTF.

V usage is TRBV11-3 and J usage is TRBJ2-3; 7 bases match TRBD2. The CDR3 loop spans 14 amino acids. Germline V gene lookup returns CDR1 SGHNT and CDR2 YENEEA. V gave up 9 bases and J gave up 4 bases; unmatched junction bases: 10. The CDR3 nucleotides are TGTGCCAGTAGCCTAGCAACTAGCGCAGATACGCAGTATTTT. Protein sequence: CASSLATSADTQYF.

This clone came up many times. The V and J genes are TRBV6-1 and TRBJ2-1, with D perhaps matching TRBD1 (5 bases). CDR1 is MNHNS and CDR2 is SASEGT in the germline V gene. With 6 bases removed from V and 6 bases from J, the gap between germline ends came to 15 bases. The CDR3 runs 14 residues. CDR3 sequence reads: CASRRSSQGNEQFF. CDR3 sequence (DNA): TGTGCCAGCAGACGATCCTCGCAGGGCAATGAGCAGTTCTTC.

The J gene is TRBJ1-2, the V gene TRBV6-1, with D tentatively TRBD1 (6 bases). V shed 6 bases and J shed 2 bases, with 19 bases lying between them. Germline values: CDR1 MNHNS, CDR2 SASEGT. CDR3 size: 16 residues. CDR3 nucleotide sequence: TGTGCCAGCAGCCCTTGGACAGTATTTAAGAACTATGGCTACACCTTC. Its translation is CASSPWTVFKNYGYTF.

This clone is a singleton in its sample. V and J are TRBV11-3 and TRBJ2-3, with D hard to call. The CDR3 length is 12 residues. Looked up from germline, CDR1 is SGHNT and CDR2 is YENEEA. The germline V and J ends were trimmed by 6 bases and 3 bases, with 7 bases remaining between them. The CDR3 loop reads CASSGNTDTQYF. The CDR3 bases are TGTGCCAGCAGTGGGAATACAGATACGCAGTATTTT. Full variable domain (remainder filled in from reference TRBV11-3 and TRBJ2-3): EAGVVQSPRYKIIEKKQPVAFWCNPISGHNTLYWYLQNLGQGPELLIRYENEEAVDDSQLPKDRFSAERLKGVDSTLKIQPAELGDSAVYLCASSGNTDTQYFGPGTRLTVL.